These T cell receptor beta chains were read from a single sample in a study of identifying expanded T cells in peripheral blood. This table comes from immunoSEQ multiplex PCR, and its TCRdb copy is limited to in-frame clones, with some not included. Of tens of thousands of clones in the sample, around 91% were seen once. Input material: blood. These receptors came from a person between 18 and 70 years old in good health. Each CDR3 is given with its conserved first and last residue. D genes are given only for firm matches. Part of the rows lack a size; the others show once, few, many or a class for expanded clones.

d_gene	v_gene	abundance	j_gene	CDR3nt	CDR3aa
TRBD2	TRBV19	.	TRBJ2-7	TGTGCCAGTAAGAATAGCGGGGGCTCCTACGAGCAGTACTTC	CASKNSGGSYEQYF
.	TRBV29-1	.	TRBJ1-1	TGCAGCGTTGGGGAGAACACTGAAGCTTTCTTT	CSVGENTEAFF
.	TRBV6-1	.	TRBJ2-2	TGTGCCAGCAGTGGGGCGCGTACCGGGGAGCTGTTTTTT	CASSGARTGELFF
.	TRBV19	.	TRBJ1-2	TGTGCCAGTTTTGCTTGGAAGGAGAGGGGTACTTCCTATGGCTACACCTTC	CASFAWKERGTSYGYTF
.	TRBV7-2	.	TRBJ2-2	TGTGCCAGCAGCTTAGTCGCTCCCGGGGAGCTGTTTTTT	CASSLVAPGELFF
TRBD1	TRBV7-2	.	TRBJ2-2	TGTGCCAGCAGCACAGGGACAGGCACCGGGGAGCTGTTTTTT	CASSTGTGTGELFF
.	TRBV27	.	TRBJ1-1	TGTGCCAGCAGTCTCTTACCGGGGCAGAGTTTAGGAGGAGCTTTCTTT	CASSLLPGQSLGGAFF
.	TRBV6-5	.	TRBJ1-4	TGTGCCAGCAGTTACGCCTACAGGGCCCAGAATGAAAAACTGTTTTTT	CASSYAYRAQNEKLFF
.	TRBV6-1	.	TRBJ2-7	TGTGCCAGCAGTGCGACAGCCTACGAGCAGTACTTC	CASSATAYEQYF
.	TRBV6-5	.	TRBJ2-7	TGTGCCAGCAGTCGGGGCTTGGTTACCTTCTACGAGCAGTACTTC	CASSRGLVTFYEQYF
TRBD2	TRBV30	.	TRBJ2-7	TGTGCCTGGAGTGTAGCTAGCGGGGGGACCCAAACCTACGAGCAGTACTTC	CAWSVASGGTQTYEQYF
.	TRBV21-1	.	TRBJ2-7	TGTGCCAGCAGCAAAGGGAGCCGACTAGCGGGAGAAACGGACGAGCAGTACTTC	CASSKGSRLAGETDEQYF
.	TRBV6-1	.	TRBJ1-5	TGTGCCAGCAGTGAAAGGAGCAATCAGCCCCAGCATTTT	CASSERSNQPQHF
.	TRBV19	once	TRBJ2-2	TGTGCCAGTAGTAAAGGACAGTTCGGGGAGCTGTTTTTT	CASSKGQFGELFF
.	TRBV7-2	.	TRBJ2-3	TGTGCCAGCACCACCAGGGGTTTTAGCACAGATACGCAGTATTTT	CASTTRGFSTDTQYF
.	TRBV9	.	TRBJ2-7	TGTGCCAGCAGCGTAGACGAGCAGTACTTC	CASSVDEQYF
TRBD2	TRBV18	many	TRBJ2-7	TGTGCCAGCTCAAGGGACTACTCCTACGAGCAGTACTTC	CASSRDYSYEQYF
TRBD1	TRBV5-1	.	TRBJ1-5	TGCGCCAGCAGCTCCGACAGGAGGGGGCTGGTCGTAAGGGGTGGCAATCAGCCCCAGCATTTT	CASSSDRRGLVVRGGNQPQHF
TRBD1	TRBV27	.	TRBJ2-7	TGTGCCAGCAGTTTAGCCGGACAGGGATCCCGCGAGCAGTACTTC	CASSLAGQGSREQYF
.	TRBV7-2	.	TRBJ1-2	TGTGCCAGCAGCTTATTTCAGGGCGTAAAAGGAGGGTACACCTTC	CASSLFQGVKGGYTF
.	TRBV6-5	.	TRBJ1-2	TGTGCCAGCAGTTACGCCGCTCCCATTAACTATGGCTACACCTTC	CASSYAAPINYGYTF
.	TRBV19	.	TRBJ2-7	TGTGCCAGTAGTTCCGCCGTGAGCTCCTACGAGCAGTACTTC	CASSSAVSSYEQYF
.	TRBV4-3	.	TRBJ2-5	TGCGCCAGCAGCCAGTCGGGGAGCGGGTCAGAGACCCAGTACTTC	CASSQSGSGSETQYF
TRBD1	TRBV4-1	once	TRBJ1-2	TGCGCCAGCAGCCAAGATCCTTTAATCGTCGGGACAGGGACCCATGGCTACACCTTC	CASSQDPLIVGTGTHGYTF
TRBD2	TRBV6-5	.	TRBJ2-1	TGTGCCAGCAGTTACGTTGCGGGAGGGCCCCGGGAGCAGTTCTTC	CASSYVAGGPREQFF
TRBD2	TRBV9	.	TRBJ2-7	TGTGCCAGCAGCGTAGCCGCGGGGGTCACCTACGAGCAGTACTTC	CASSVAAGVTYEQYF
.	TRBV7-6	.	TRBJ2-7	TGTGCCAGCAGCTTTAGCGGCGTTGGCTACGAGCAGTACTTC	CASSFSGVGYEQYF
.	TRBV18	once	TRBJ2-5	TGTGCCAGCTCGTCAGACATGCAAGAGACCCAGTACTTC	CASSSDMQETQYF
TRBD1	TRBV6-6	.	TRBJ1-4	TGTGCCAGCAGTTCCCCGGACAGGGGAGCGAATGAAAAACTGTTTTTT	CASSSPDRGANEKLFF
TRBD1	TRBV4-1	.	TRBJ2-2	TGCGCCAGCAGCCAACCAACGGGACAGGGGTACACCGGGGAGCTGTTTTTT	CASSQPTGQGYTGELFF
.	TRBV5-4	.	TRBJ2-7	TGTGCCAGCTCACTAGGGTACGAGCAGTACTTC	CASSLGYEQYF
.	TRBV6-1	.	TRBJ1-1	TGTGCCAGCAGTGAATGGGACACTGAAGCTTTCTTT	CASSEWDTEAFF
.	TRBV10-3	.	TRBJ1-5	TGTGCCATCAGTGAGGGCCGTCAGCCCCAGCATTTT	CAISEGRQPQHF
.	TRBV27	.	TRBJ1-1	TGTGCCAGCAGTTTCAAGGGGCATGGGAACACTGAAGCTTTCTTT	CASSFKGHGNTEAFF
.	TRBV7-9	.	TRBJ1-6	TGTGCCAGCAGCTTAGCCCGGACGACCTATAATTCACCCCTCCACTTT	CASSLARTTYNSPLHF
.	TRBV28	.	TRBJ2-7	TGTGCCAGCAGTTTAGCGAGTCGTGGCGAGCAGTACTTC	CASSLASRGEQYF
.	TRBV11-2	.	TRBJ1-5	TGTGCCAGCAGCTTAGATAGGTACCAGCCCCAGCATTTT	CASSLDRYQPQHF
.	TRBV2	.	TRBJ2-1	TGTGCCAGCAGCCCGAACGGACTGGGACAGCAGTTCTTC	CASSPNGLGQQFF
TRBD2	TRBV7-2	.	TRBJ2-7	TGTGCCAGCAGCCCAAGGGGACTAGTAAGGGGCGAGCAGTACTTC	CASSPRGLVRGEQYF
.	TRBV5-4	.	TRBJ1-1	TGTGCCAGCAGCTTCGGGGGCGATGACACTGAAGCTTTCTTT	CASSFGGDDTEAFF
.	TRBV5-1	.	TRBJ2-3	TGCGCCAGTTCCCTTACAGATACGCAGTATTTT	CASSLTDTQYF
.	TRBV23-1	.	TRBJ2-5	TGCGCCAGCAGTCTCCTTTGGGTGGGAGATTCACAAGAGACCCAGTACTTC	CASSLLWVGDSQETQYF
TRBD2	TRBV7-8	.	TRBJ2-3	TGTGCCAGCAGCACTACGACTAGCGGGAGGTTGGATACGCAGTATTTT	CASSTTTSGRLDTQYF
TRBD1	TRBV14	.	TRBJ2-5	TGTGCCAGCAGCCATGACAGGGTGAAAGAGACCCAGTACTTC	CASSHDRVKETQYF
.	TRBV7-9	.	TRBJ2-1	TGTGCCAGCAGCTTAGAAGGGCCTTTAGATGAGCAGTTCTTC	CASSLEGPLDEQFF
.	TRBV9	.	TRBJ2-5	TGTGCCAGCAGCACTCAGGGGGGGCAAGAGACCCAGTACTTC	CASSTQGGQETQYF
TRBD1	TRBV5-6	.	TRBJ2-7	TGTGCCAGCGGCACAGGGGCAGGGGAGCAGTACTTC	CASGTGAGEQYF
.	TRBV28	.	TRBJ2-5	TGTGCCAGCAGTTCAAATTGGGAGACCCAGTACTTC	CASSSNWETQYF
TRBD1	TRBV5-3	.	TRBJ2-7	TGTGCCAGCAGCCAAGGGACAGGGGGCCCCTACGAGCAGTACTTC	CASSQGTGGPYEQYF
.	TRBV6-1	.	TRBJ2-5	TGTGCCAGCAGTGAAGTCGCGTACCAAGAGACCCAGTACTTC	CASSEVAYQETQYF
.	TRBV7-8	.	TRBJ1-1	TGTGCCAGCAGCCTGCAGTGGAACACTGAAGCTTTCTTT	CASSLQWNTEAFF
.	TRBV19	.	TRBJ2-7	TGTGCCAGTAGTTATACGGGGTCCTACGAGCAGTACTTC	CASSYTGSYEQYF
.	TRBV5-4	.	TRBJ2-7	TGTGCCAGCAGCCAAGGAGGGCCTGGAGCATCCTTTCCCTACGAGCAGTACTTC	CASSQGGPGASFPYEQYF
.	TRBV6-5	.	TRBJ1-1	TGTGCCAGCAGTTACAGGGGGACAAACACTGAAGCTTTCTTT	CASSYRGTNTEAFF
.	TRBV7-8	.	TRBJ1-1	TGTGCCAGCAGCTTAGTTCCGTCGGGAAGGGGGGACACTGAAGCTTTCTTT	CASSLVPSGRGDTEAFF
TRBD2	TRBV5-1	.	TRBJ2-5	TGCGCCAGCAGCTTCATCGGGACTAGGGAAGAGACCCAGTACTTC	CASSFIGTREETQYF
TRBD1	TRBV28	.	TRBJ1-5	TGTGCCAGCAGTTCCTTAGGCCCCGGGACAGGGATATATAGCAATCAGCCCCAGCATTTT	CASSSLGPGTGIYSNQPQHF
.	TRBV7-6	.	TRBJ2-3	TGTGCCAGCAGCTTAAACCCCGTTACAGCGAGCACAGATACGCAGTATTTT	CASSLNPVTASTDTQYF
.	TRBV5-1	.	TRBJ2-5	TGCGCCAGCAGCTTGGGACAGTTACAAGAGACCCAGTACTTC	CASSLGQLQETQYF